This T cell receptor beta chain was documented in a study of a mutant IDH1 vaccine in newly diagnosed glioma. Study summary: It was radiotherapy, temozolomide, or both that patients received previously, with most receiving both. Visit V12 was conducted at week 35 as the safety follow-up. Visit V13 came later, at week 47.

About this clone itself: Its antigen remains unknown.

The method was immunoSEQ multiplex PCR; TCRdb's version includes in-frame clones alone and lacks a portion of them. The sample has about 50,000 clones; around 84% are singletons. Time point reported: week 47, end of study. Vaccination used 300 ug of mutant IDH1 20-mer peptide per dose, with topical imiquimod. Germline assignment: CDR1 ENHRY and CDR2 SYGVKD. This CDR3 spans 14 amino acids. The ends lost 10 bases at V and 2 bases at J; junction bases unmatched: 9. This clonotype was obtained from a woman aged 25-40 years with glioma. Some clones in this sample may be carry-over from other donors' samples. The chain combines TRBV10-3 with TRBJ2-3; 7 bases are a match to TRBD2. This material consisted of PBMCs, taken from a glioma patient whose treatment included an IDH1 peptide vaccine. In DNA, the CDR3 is TGTGCCACTTTGACGAGCGGGACCACAGATACGCAGTATTTT. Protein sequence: CATLTSGTTDTQYF.